These 6 T cell receptor beta chains came from one sample sequenced in a study of T cells in Graves' hyperthyroidism and ophthalmopathy. Researchers took RNA transcripts and amplified the TCR beta CDR3 regions from them. First-round RT-PCR with HTBI primers amplified the TCR CDR3 region. TCRdb re-analysed the multiplex PCR reads in MiXCR, keeping a single row per CDR3 protein. This table holds roughly 650,000 distinct CDR3 sequences, 15% to 20% found once. Sequencing was done on a sample of blood. The receptors were sampled from a woman aged 40 to 55 with Graves' ophthalmopathy.

This clonotype was recorded a few times. V and J are TRBV6-1 and TRBJ2-1, with D tentatively TRBD2 (7 bases). CDR1 MNHNS and CDR2 SASEGT come from the germline V gene. The V gene lost 2 bases and the J gene lost 8 bases, with 13 bases spanning the gap. The CDR3 is made up of 14 amino acids. In DNA form, the CDR3 reads TGTGCCAGCAGTGAAAGGGGGGGGGGGGATGAGCAGTTCTTC. Amino acids: CASSERGGGDEQFF.

This clonotype was picked up a small number of times. This chain joins TRBV7-2 and TRBJ2-5; D gene ambiguous. CDR1 is SGHTA and CDR2 is FQGNSA in the germline V gene. V was cut by 5 bases and J by 5 bases, with 9 bases left in between. The CDR3 is 12 amino acids. The CDR3 nucleotides are TGTGCCAGCAGCCCCGGGTGGGAGACCCAGTACTTC. Its translation: CASSPGWETQYF.

The chain combines TRBV9 with TRBJ1-2; perhaps TRBD1 as D (5 bases). Germline V lookup: CDR1 SGDLS, CDR2 YYNGEE. V gave up 0 bases and J gave up 2 bases, with 14 bases separating them. The length of the CDR3 is 16 residues. The CDR3 DNA reads as TGTGCCAGCAGCGTAGGGGGCCCACAAGAGAACTATGGCTACACCTTC. Its translation: CASSVGGPQENYGYTF.

The chain employs TRBV2 and TRBJ2-5; TRBD2 agrees at 8 bases. This CDR3 has 12 residues. V shed 8 bases, J shed 4 bases, and the junction held 3 bases outside the gene matches. Germline CDR1 reads SNHLY; CDR2 reads FYNNEI. The CDR3 DNA reads as TGTGCCAGCTGTGCGGGAGGAGAGACCCAGTACTTC. It translates to CASCAGGETQYF.

The rearrangement joins TRBV20-1 to TRBJ1-2, with 8 bases that match TRBD1. Germline CDR1 is DFQATT and CDR2 is SNEGSKA (reference sequence). The CDR3 runs to 15 residues. The CDR3 here is CTTPRQGTANYGYTF. The CDR3 region has the DNA TGCACCACCCCAAGACAGGGGACTGCTAACTATGGCTACACCTTC.

This sequence joins TRBV6-2 or TRBV6-3 and TRBJ2-7; 8 nucleotides match TRBD1. Germline V gene lookup returns CDR1 MNHEY and CDR2 SVGEGT. The CDR3 is 12 residues long. The CDR3 DNA reads as TGTGCGTCGGGGACAGGCGCCTACGAGCAGTACTTC. It is translated as CASGTGAYEQYF.